This T cell receptor beta chain derives from a study of vaccination and CD4 T cells after COVID-19 (dated by TCRdb to 2021 to 2024). Background for the entire study: The convalescent cohort comprised six males and four females, including two Hispanic individuals, seven Caucasians, two Asians and one multiracial person. Participants got two doses of the Pfizer-BioNTech BNT162b2 vaccine (n=8) or two doses of the Moderna mRNA-1273 vaccine (n=2). Post-COVID blood samples were collected from convalescent patients a median of approximately 100 days after diagnosis, with a range of about 35 to 161 days. Post-vaccine blood samples were collected a median of around 2.5 months after the second vaccine dose, ranging from about 12 to 250 days. Overlapping spike peptide pools from SARS-CoV-2 and from the common cold coronaviruses HCoV-NL63, HCoV-OC43 and HCoV-229E were used as culture stimuli. As controls, cultures received a CEFX viral epitope pool (the positive control), an HIV-1 Nef peptide pool (the negative control), or no peptide at all. In roughly 11 COVID-19 convalescent patients and several infection-naive healthy vaccine recipients, the spike-specific CD4+ TCR repertoire before mRNA vaccination was compared with the repertoire after mRNA vaccination. At the TCR clonotype level, an earlier paper using these donors assessed memory CD4+ T cell crossreactivity between SARS-CoV-2 and common cold coronavirus spike proteins.

This clonotype was seen only a few times. Its antigen is still unknown. Per-base qualities were not stored, and no clone one base away is much larger. From the germline V gene (reference sequence), CDR1 is GTSNPN and CDR2 is SVGIG. The junction shows trimming of 0 bases on V and 8 bases on J, and the gene matches do not reach 7 bases of it. From the cysteine through the phenylalanine, the CDR3 covers 14 amino acids. The kept DNA is CDR3 alone, 42 bases in frame from the first base. This specimen's treatment or condition label, per the study, means: roughly ten-day PBMC culture with coronavirus spike peptide pools or control peptides (ViraFEST assay). CD4+ T cells from unexposed donors were collected before the COVID-19 pandemic (2011-2018). The study used the ViraFEST assay, which expanded antigen-specific T cells with peptide pools and then identified expanded clonotypes by TCR sequencing. PBMCs were cultured at fewer than 2.5 million per well in IMDM supplemented with 5% human AB serum and 10 IU/ml IL-2, with approximately 11 ug/ml peptide pools added. Half of the culture medium was replaced with fresh IL-2-containing medium on days 3 and 7. CD4+ T cells were isolated after around ten days of culture through negative selection using the EasySep CD4+ T cell isolation kit. As cell number allowed, CD4+ T cells from unexposed donors were tested for reactivity to SARS-CoV-2 S and N and to four common cold coronavirus spike pools. Ficoll-Paque Plus gradient centrifugation was used to isolate PBMCs from whole blood, and the isolated PBMCs were then either used fresh or cryopreserved at -140C. Culture conditions were generally each tested in triplicate wells. Leukapheresis product for the unexposed donors was bought commercially.

Receptor amplification or capture employed PCR. At the Johns Hopkins FTIC core, DNA from the cultured CD4+ T cells underwent TCR sequencing with the Oncomine TCR Beta short-read assay. The QIAamp micro DNA kit was used to extract genomic DNA from the cultured CD4+ T cells. Oncomine TCR Beta libraries made from cultured CD4+ T cells were pooled using unique dual indexes and sequenced on an Illumina iSeq 100. As for the authors' bioinformatics: Non-productive sequences were removed, and CDR3s that did not start with C, did not end with F or W, or were shorter than 7 amino acids were discarded. The MANAFEST web application identified antigen-specific clonotypes by comparing peptide-stimulated wells against reference wells and other culture wells. An FDR below 0.05, an odds ratio above 5, and a productive frequency above 0.1% in at least two of three replicate wells were required for clones to be considered positive. A clonotype was classed as cross-reactive if the clonotype showed significant expansion both in SARS-CoV-2 spike wells and in at least one common cold coronavirus spike condition. Using R version 3.6.1, CDR3 homology was evaluated through Levenshtein distances (stringdist) along with unrooted phylogenetic trees (ape). The public reads were reanalyzed by TCRdb: fastp trimming at Q25, MiXCR alignment, in-frame beta chains only. Each entry merges the rows of one CDR3 protein and shows their most common DNA and genes. These V and J calls are TCRdb output, not the study's own analysis. The sample includes 8,000 to 9,500 distinct CDR3 sequences, with just under 40% observed a single time. The ten largest account for over 15% of the sample.

On the study overall, not on this receptor specifically: The study included relatively few convalescent patients and did not analyze early timepoints after natural infection. Among convalescent patients, a median roughly 90% of the SARS-CoV-2-reactive clones seen after vaccination appeared only after vaccination, which suggests priming specific to the vaccine. Nearly all vaccine-specific clones in convalescent patients (304 of 307) were mono-reactive for SARS-CoV-2 spike rather than cross-reactive with common cold coronaviruses. The median number of SARS-CoV-2-reactive clonotypes rose from roughly 20 after infection to some 40 after vaccination, but the change was not significant.

The V and J genes are TRBV30 and TRBJ1-2, with 9 bases matching TRBD1. This TCR came from a human donor in good health. Sequenced: CD4+ T cells from blood, cultured in vitro. The sequence in DNA is TGTGCCTGGAGTGTACCCCCGGACAGGGGAGGCTACACCTTC. Its protein product is CAWSVPPDRGGYTF.